These 20 T cell receptor beta chains were sequenced from one sample in a study of tumour-infiltrating T cells in Burkitt lymphoma. Some clones are missing from TCRdb's copy, which holds only in-frame ones; the method was immunoSEQ multiplex PCR. The sample consists of some 4,300 clones, 16% of them appearing once. Sequencing input: tumor tissue. The source is a human donor with diffuse large B-cell lymphoma. Some clones in this sample may be carry-over from other donors' samples.

This clone came up a few times. The rearrangement joins TRBV5-1 to TRBJ2-7; 9 bases fit TRBD1. The V and J ends lost 3 bases and 0 bases, in that order; junction bases with no gene match: 7. There are 16 residues in the CDR3. The V gene's germline CDR1 is SGHRS and CDR2 YFSETQ. Here the CDR3 DNA reads TGCGCCAGCAGCTGGGACAGGGATCTGGGCTCCTACGAGCAGTACTTC. Translating gives CASSWDRDLGSYEQYF.

The chain employs TRBV4-2 and TRBJ2-7, with D possibly matching TRBD2 (6 bases). CDR3 length equals 13 residues. Trimming took 4 bases from V and 6 from J, leaving 13 bases between them. CDR1 and CDR2 (germline): LGHNA, YNFKEQ. The CDR3 reads CASSLGTDREQYF. The CDR3 nucleotides read TGTGCCAGCAGCCTCGGGACTGATCGCGAGCAGTACTTC.

The rearrangement links TRBV7-9 to TRBJ2-1; the D gene is possibly TRBD2 (7 bases). V was clipped by 0 bases and J by 3 bases, with 12 bases between them. The CDR3 is 16 amino acids. Germline V gives CDR1 SEHNR, CDR2 FQNEAQ (reference sequence). CDR3 sequence reads: CASSLAGGGHYNEQFF. The CDR3 DNA is TGTGCCAGCAGCTTAGCCGGCGGGGGCCACTACAATGAGCAGTTCTTC.

This clone turned up a few times. The genes are TRBV6-5 and TRBJ1-1; D is unclear. The CDR3 has 16 amino acids. Germline V lookup: CDR1 MNHEY, CDR2 SVGAGI. V was trimmed by 4 bases and J by 4 bases, leaving 19 bases between them. CDR3 protein: CASSFSRPIKGTEAFF. CDR3 bases: TGTGCCAGCAGTTTTTCGCGGCCGATTAAGGGCACTGAAGCTTTCTTT.

This clone was counted only a few times. The V call is TRBV2, the J call TRBJ2-2, with 8 bases aligning to TRBD1. Trimming at V came to 4 bases and at J to 5 bases, leaving 9 bases not matched to a gene. The CDR3 consists of 16 residues. Germline CDR1 SNHLY, CDR2 FYNNEI. DNA for the CDR3: TGTGCCAGCAGTGCAGGGGGCACGCTGATTACCGGGGAGCTGTTTTTT. It specifies CASSAGGTLITGELFF. Full variable domain (missing parts from reference TRBV2 and TRBJ2-2): EPEVTQTPSHQVTQMGQEVILRCVPISNHLYFYWYRQILGQKVEFLVSFYNNEISEKSEIFDDQFSVERPDGSNFTLKIRSTKLEDSAMYFCASSAGGTLITGELFFGEGSRLTVL.

The rearrangement uses TRBV6-6 and TRBJ1-4; maybe TRBD1 (6 bases). Germline-derived CDR1 and CDR2 are MNHNY and SVGAGI (reference sequence). The ends were cut back, 3 bases at V and 6 bases at J, with 14 bases in the middle. The CDR3 totals 15 residues. The CDR3 DNA is TGTGCCAGCAGTTATGGGGGGCGCAATTATGAAAAACTGTTTTTT. Residues: CASSYGGRNYEKLFF.

Only a few counts were recorded for this clone. The V and J genes are TRBV15 and TRBJ2-5, with a possible D match to TRBD2 (5 bases). Germline lookup yields CDR1 LNHNV and CDR2 YYDKDF (reference sequence). The CDR3 length is 15 residues. V shed 7 bases and J shed 0 bases, with 15 bases lying between them. The CDR3 here is CATKVASQHQETQYF. DNA for the CDR3: TGTGCCACCAAAGTGGCTAGCCAACACCAAGAGACCCAGTACTTC. The whole variable domain, remainder taken from reference TRBV15 and TRBJ2-5, is DAMVIQNPRYQVTQFGKPVTLSCSQTLNHNVMYWYQQKSSQAPKLLFHYYDKDFNNEADTPDNFQSRRPNTSFCFLDIRSPGLGDTAMYLCATKVASQHQETQYFGPGTRLLVL.

The chain couples TRBV30 to TRBJ2-2; D gene uncertain. The germline V gene has CDR1 GTSNPN and CDR2 SVGIG (reference sequence). Trimming cost V 0 bases and J 8 bases, with 10 bases left between them. This CDR3 contains 13 residues. The CDR3 loop is CAWSVRNEGELFF. In nucleotides, the CDR3 is TGTGCCTGGAGTGTACGTAATGAAGGGGAGCTGTTTTTT.

The chain employs TRBV2 and TRBJ1-4; TRBD1 aligns across 8 bases. V shed 5 bases, J shed 7 bases, and the junction held 9 bases outside the gene matches. This CDR3 region has 15 residues. Germline CDR1 and CDR2: SNHLY and FYNNEI. CDR3 protein: CASSRQGRGGEKLFF. CDR3 DNA: TGTGCCAGCAGTAGACAGGGGAGGGGGGGTGAAAAACTGTTTTTT.

The chain uses TRBV20-1 and TRBJ1-5; 7 bases map to TRBD1. The CDR3 is made up of 11 amino acids. Per germline, CDR1 DFQATT and CDR2 SNEGSKA (reference sequence). The J segment lost 11 bases and the V segment lost 2 bases, leaving 3 bases of the junction unmatched. The CDR3 nucleotides read TGCAGTGCTAGATTGACAGGGACCCAGCATTTT. Amino acids: CSARLTGTQHF.

A few counts support this clone. The chain carries TRBV5-4 and TRBJ2-4, with TRBD2 matching over 7 bases. The CDR3 consists of 14 residues. Germline lookup yields CDR1 SGHNT and CDR2 YYREEE (reference sequence). V trimming: 4 bases; J trimming: 9 bases; junction bases outside the gene matches: 10. The CDR3, as DNA: TGTGCCAGCAGCGGAGACTCCGGGGAGGGCATTCAGTACTTC. It translates to CASSGDSGEGIQYF.

The sample holds one count of this clone. A clone one base away is much larger, so this may be a read error. Here the CDR3 reads CANSLGQGATNTGELFF. CDR3 nucleotides: TGTGCCAACTCACTAGGACAGGGGGCAACGAACACCGGGGAGCTGTTTTTT. This sequence joins TRBV18 and TRBJ2-2; 11 bases agree with TRBD1. The CDR3 consists of 17 residues. In germline, CDR1 is KGHSH, CDR2 LQKENI.

The J gene is TRBJ1-1, the V gene TRBV28; the D is unclear. The germline gives CDR1 MDHEN, CDR2 SYDVKM. Trimming cost V 1 base and J 3 bases, with 9 bases left between them. The CDR3 runs to 14 residues. CDR3 region: CASSLLRGYTEAFF. The DNA for the CDR3 is TGTGCCAGCAGTTTATTACGGGGTTACACTGAAGCTTTCTTT.

The rearrangement uses TRBV7-3 and TRBJ2-2; D is unresolved. The CDR3 extends over 16 amino acids. The V and J ends lost 5 bases and 7 bases respectively, with 20 bases between them. The germline CDR1 and CDR2 sequences are SGHTA and FQGTGA. DNA for the CDR3: TGTGCCAGCAGCCCATCATACCGGAGCTCCGGCGGGGAGCTGTTTTTT. This encodes CASSPSYRSSGGELFF.

The CDR3 coding sequence is TGTGCCAGCAGCAGGACCCCCTACGAGCAGTACTTC. It encodes CASSRTPYEQYF. The chain links TRBV7-9 to TRBJ2-7; no definite D call. Germline V gives CDR1 SEHNR, CDR2 FQNEAQ (reference sequence). The CDR3 totals 12 residues. Trimming left V 5 bases short and J 2 bases short, with 7 bases between.

The J gene is TRBJ2-6, the V gene TRBV11-1; the match to TRBD2 covers 7 bases. This CDR3 is built from 18 residues. V was pared by 2 bases and J by 0 bases, with 7 bases of the junction left unmatched. Looked up from germline, CDR1 is SGHAT and CDR2 is FQDESV (reference sequence). CDR3 sequence (DNA): TGTGCCAGCAGCTTACTCGCGCGCGGGAGCTCTGGGGCCAACGTCCTGACTTTC. It translates to CASSLLARGSSGANVLTF.

This clone came up a few times. The J gene is TRBJ1-2, the V gene TRBV9; 7 bases map to TRBD1. With 4 bases clipped from V and 3 bases from J, the junction kept 9 bases outside the gene matches. Germline V gene lookup returns CDR1 SGDLS and CDR2 YYNGEE. This CDR3 spans 15 amino acids. The CDR3 sequence: CASSLRQGFDYGYTF. For the CDR3, the DNA is TGTGCCAGCAGCCTACGACAGGGCTTCGACTATGGCTACACCTTC.

This clone was seen a handful of times. Written as DNA, the CDR3 is TGTGCCAGCAGCTTCGATGAGGGGACGAACACCATATATTTT. The encoded protein is CASSFDEGTNTIYF. V gene TRBV7-8 combines with J gene TRBJ1-3; possibly TRBD1 for D (5 bases). The V gene lost 3 bases and the J gene lost 7 bases, with 13 bases spanning the gap. Germline V CDR1 and CDR2: SGHVS, FQNEAQ. The CDR3 has 14 residues.

This clone appeared a few times. The chain couples TRBV7-9 to TRBJ2-3, with 10 bases matching TRBD2. J lost 5 bases, V lost 8 bases, and 13 bases had no gene match. Germline CDR1 and CDR2: SEHNR and FQNEAQ (reference sequence). The CDR3 contains 16 residues. CDR3 in amino acids: CASGSASGSRKDTQYF. In nucleotides, the CDR3 is TGTGCCAGCGGGTCGGCTAGCGGGAGCAGGAAAGATACGCAGTATTTT.

This rearrangement joins TRBV7-9 to TRBJ1-1; 7 bases map to TRBD1. This CDR3 is built from 14 residues. Trimming at V came to 9 bases and at J to 5 bases, leaving 12 bases not matched to a gene. CDR1 and CDR2 (germline): SEHNR, FQNEAQ (reference sequence). For the CDR3, the DNA is TGTGCCAGTATCACCACAGGGGTATCGACTGAAGCTTTCTTT. Translated: CASITTGVSTEAFF. The whole variable domain, filled in from reference TRBV7-9 and TRBJ1-1, reads DTGVSQNPRHKITKRGQNVTFRCDPISEHNRLYWYRQTLGQGPEFLTYFQNEAQLEKSRLLSDRFSAERPKGSFSTLEIQRTEQGDSAMYLCASITTGVSTEAFFGQGTRLTVV.